Below, 5 T cell receptor beta chains from the same sample are listed, as sequenced in a study of blood T cell repertoires in COVID-19. Libraries were prepared by immunoSEQ multiplex PCR; TCRdb keeps only in-frame clonotypes and omits some of them. The data hold around 170,000 clones, with around 86% observed a single time. The specimen was peripheral blood. Source of these receptors: a woman aged 40-49 years with acute or convalescent COVID-19.

The CDR3 protein is CASSQSDPRSGEQYF. Written as DNA, the CDR3 is TGCGCCAGCAGTCAATCGGATCCCAGGTCGGGGGAGCAGTACTTC. V and J are TRBV23-1 and TRBJ2-7; D may be TRBD2 (5 bases). TRBV23-1 is an ORF; its function is uncertain. The length of the CDR3 is 15 residues. V was trimmed by 0 bases and J by 7 bases, leaving 16 bases between them.

This chain links TRBV5-6 with TRBJ1-3, with unresolved D. This CDR3 contains 13 residues. Germline V gene lookup returns CDR1 SGHDT and CDR2 YYEEEE. Trimming pared 0 bases from V and 4 bases from J, leaving 5 bases between. The CDR3 DNA reads as TGTGCCAGCAGCTTGGACTCGGGAAACACCATATATTTT. Translation: CASSLDSGNTIYF.

This rearrangement joins TRBV6-5 to TRBJ1-4; D uncertain. The V and J ends lost 8 bases and 1 base respectively, with 5 bases between them. CDR3 length equals 12 residues. The germline V gene encodes CDR1 MNHEY and CDR2 SVGAGI. CDR3 protein: CASGLTNEKLFF. CDR3 DNA sequence: TGTGCCAGCGGCTTAACTAATGAAAAACTGTTTTTT.

CDR3 in DNA: TGTGCCAGCAGCTTAGGGCAATCCTTGGAGCAGTACTTC. It specifies CASSLGQSLEQYF. The genes are TRBV7-8 and TRBJ2-7, with unresolved D. The CDR3 loop spans 13 amino acids. V lost 1 base, J lost 7 bases, and 11 bases lay in between. CDR1 is SGHVS and CDR2 is FQNEAQ in the germline V gene.

The chain combines TRBV2 with TRBJ2-6; D might be TRBD1 (5 bases). Germline V lookup: CDR1 SNHLY, CDR2 FYNNEI. The CDR3 spans 14 residues. V dropped 5 bases and J dropped 2 bases, with 7 bases sitting between them. The CDR3, as DNA: TGTGCCAGCAGTTTCAGGGCTGGGGCCAACGTCCTGACTTTC. It is translated as CASSFRAGANVLTF.